The sequence of this T cell receptor beta chain was determined in a study of blood T cell repertoires in COVID-19. Study information: Acute and convalescent COVID-19 samples came from the United States, Italy and Spain. The analysed material was cDNA or gDNA that came from T cells, B-cell-depleted T cells, or PBMCs.

Original methodology: Reference gene primer amplification gave nucleated cell count estimates. Clones were read by immunoSEQ multiplex PCR, and TCRdb kept only the in-frame ones, dropping some. The V and J calls and the clone size are those of that table, but D and trimming were determined from the DNA. Among 250,000 or so clones, nearly 90% were seen once, and the ten largest hold around 3%. The length of the CDR3 is 15 residues. J was trimmed by 2 bases and V by 3 bases; bases with no gene match: 2. Germline V gives CDR1 SGHNT, CDR2 YYREEE (reference sequence). The TCR was taken from a man younger than 35 with active or convalescent COVID-19. This chain links TRBV5-4 with TRBJ2-1; TRBD2 aligns across 10 bases. Material: peripheral blood. The CDR3 sequence is CASSSGLAAYNEQFF. DNA of the CDR3: TGTGCCAGCAGCTCAGGACTAGCGGCCTACAATGAGCAGTTCTTC.